The present T cell receptor (beta chain) was sequenced within a study of T cell changes during pregnancy in multiple sclerosis. Sequencing used immunoSEQ multiplex PCR; TCRdb keeps in-frame clones, though not all of them. Here the sample spans about 86,000 clones, 91% being singletons. This CDR3 spans 19 amino acids. Looked up from germline, CDR1 is SGHVT and CDR2 is SQSDAQ. Trimming cost V 4 bases and J 0 bases; bases outside gene matches: 10. The TCR comes from a female donor in good health, enrolled as a control in a pregnancy study. The V call is TRBV7-4, the J call TRBJ1-6; 9 bases map to TRBD1. Sequencing used peripheral blood, obtained in the first trimester of pregnancy. CDR3 nucleotides: TGTGCCAGCAGCTGCGGACAGGGGATCCGTCACTCCTATAATTCACCCCTCCACTTT. Translating gives CASSCGQGIRHSYNSPLHF.